One and the same sample provided the 9 T cell receptor beta chains below, sequenced in a study of T cells after yellow fever vaccination. TCRdb used MiXCR to reprocess the 5' RACE reads, holding one entry per CDR3 protein. Counted here are more than 95,000 distinct CDR3 sequences, around 6.7% occurring once; the ten biggest clones make up roughly 2.5%. This specimen was CD4+ T cells sorted from PBMCs, taken more than 35 days after the first yellow fever vaccination. The receptors come from a young man who received the YFV17D yellow fever vaccine.

The V call is TRBV30, the J call TRBJ1-1, with D perhaps matching TRBD1 (6 bases). Germline V CDR1 and CDR2: GTSNPN, SVGIG (reference sequence). This CDR3 is built from 14 residues. V lost 5 bases to trimming and J lost 5 bases, with 18 bases between them. The CDR3 bases are TGTGCCTGGGGGGGGCCAGGGAGTTTGACTGAAGCTTTCTTT. Amino acids: CAWGGPGSLTEAFF.

This clonotype was counted a few times. The genes are TRBV6-2 or TRBV6-3 and TRBJ1-6, with D possibly matching TRBD1 (5 bases). This CDR3 has 19 residues. The V gene lost 0 bases and the J gene lost 7 bases, with 22 bases spanning the gap. Germline loops: CDR1 MNHEY, CDR2 SVGEGT. In DNA form, the CDR3 reads TGTGCCAGCAGTTACTCGAAACAGGCTCTCCGCCGCAGAAATTCACCCCTCCACTTT. Its translation: CASSYSKQALRRRNSPLHF.

This clonotype has a count of ten or more. CDR3 amino acids: CASSWGQGKSYNEQFF. The CDR3 coding sequence is TGCGCCAGCAGCTGGGGACAGGGAAAGTCCTACAATGAGCAGTTCTTC. The chain uses TRBV5-1 and TRBJ2-1; 9 nucleotides agree with TRBD1. The length of the CDR3 is 16 residues. V shed 3 bases, J shed 1 base, and the junction held 5 bases outside the gene matches. Germline loops: CDR1 SGHRS, CDR2 YFSETQ.

This clonotype was seen at least ten times. This chain joins TRBV12-3 or TRBV12-4 and TRBJ1-2; D possibly corresponds to TRBD1 (5 bases). The CDR3 runs 15 residues. Trimming cost V 4 bases and J 5 bases, with 17 bases left between them. The CDR3 loop is CASSSKTQVRYGYTF. In DNA form, the CDR3 reads TGTGCCAGCAGTTCCAAGACACAGGTCCGGTATGGCTACACCTTC.

In this sample, this clonotype turned up many times. The chain links TRBV5-1 to TRBJ2-2; D might be TRBD2 (6 bases). This CDR3 has 15 amino acids. Between the trimmed V and J ends, which lost 5 bases and 2 bases, there was a span of 13 bases. Per germline, CDR1 SGHRS and CDR2 YFSETQ. CDR3 coding DNA: TGCGCCAGCAGTGGGAGGTCCATAAACACCGGGGAGCTGTTTTTT. This translates into CASSGRSINTGELFF.

The chain is built from TRBV5-1 and TRBJ1-4; D gene uncertain. V was trimmed by 3 bases and J by 5 bases, leaving 17 bases between them. This CDR3 region has 16 residues. Germline loops: CDR1 SGHRS, CDR2 YFSETQ. For the CDR3, the DNA is TGCGCCAGCAGCTCGGACGGCGTAGTCTCGAATGAAAAACTGTTTTTT. Translating it yields CASSSDGVVSNEKLFF. The variable domain in full, completed from reference TRBV5-1 and TRBJ1-4, reads KAGVTQTPRYLIKTRGQQVTLSCSPISGHRSVSWYQQTPGQGLQFLFEYFSETQRNKGNFPGRFSGRQFSNSRSEMNVSTLELGDSALYLCASSSDGVVSNEKLFFGSGTQLSVL.

This clonotype appeared a few times. The CDR3 nucleotides read TGTGCCAGCAGCTTAGACCTAGATACGCAGTATTTT. Its translation is CASSLDLDTQYF. This rearrangement joins TRBV11-2 to TRBJ2-3, with D uncertain. There are 12 residues in the CDR3. Germline-derived CDR1 and CDR2 are SGHAT and FQNNGV. Trimming cost V 0 bases and J 5 bases, with 3 bases left between them.

This clonotype was recorded many times. The germline gene is not matched at one end of the junction; a read error may be the cause. The J gene is TRBJ2-1, the V gene TRBV11-2; D might be TRBD1 or TRBD2, each matching 5 bases. The V gene's germline CDR1 is SGHAT and CDR2 FQNNGV. This CDR3 has 17 residues. CDR3 sequence reads: CASSLEYRWESSNEQFF. CDR3 DNA: TGTGCCAGCAGCTTAGAGTACAGGTGGGAGTCCTCCAATGAGCAGTTCTTC.

Many counts were recorded for this clonotype. The chain uses TRBV5-1 and TRBJ1-1, with unresolved D. V lost 0 bases and J 1 base, leaving 10 bases between the germline ends. The CDR3 covers 15 residues. Germline CDR1 and CDR2: SGHRS and YFSETQ. CDR3 sequence reads: CASSLVGGSNTEAFF. CDR3 DNA: TGCGCCAGCAGCTTGGTCGGCGGGTCGAACACTGAAGCTTTCTTT.